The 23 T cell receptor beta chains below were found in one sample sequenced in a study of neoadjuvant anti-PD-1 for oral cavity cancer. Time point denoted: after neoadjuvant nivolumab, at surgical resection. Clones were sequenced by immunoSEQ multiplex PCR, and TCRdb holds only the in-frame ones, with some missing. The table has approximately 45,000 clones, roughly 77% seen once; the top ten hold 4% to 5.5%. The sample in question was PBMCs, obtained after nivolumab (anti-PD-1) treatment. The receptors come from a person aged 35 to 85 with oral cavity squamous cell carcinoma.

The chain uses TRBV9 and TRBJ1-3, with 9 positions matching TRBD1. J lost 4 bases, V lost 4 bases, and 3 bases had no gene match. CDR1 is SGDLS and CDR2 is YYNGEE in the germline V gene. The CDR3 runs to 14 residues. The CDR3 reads CASSQGQGGNTIYF. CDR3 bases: TGTGCCAGCAGCCAGGGACAGGGAGGAAACACCATATATTTT.

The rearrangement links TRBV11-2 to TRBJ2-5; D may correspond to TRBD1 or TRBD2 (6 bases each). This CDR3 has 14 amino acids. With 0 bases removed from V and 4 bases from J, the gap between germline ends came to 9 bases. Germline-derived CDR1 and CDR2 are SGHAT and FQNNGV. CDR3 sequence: CASSLERGRETQYF. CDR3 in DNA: TGTGCCAGCAGCTTAGAACGGGGGCGAGAGACCCAGTACTTC. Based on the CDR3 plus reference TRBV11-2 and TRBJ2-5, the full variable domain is EAGVAQSPRYKIIEKRQSVAFWCNPISGHATLYWYQQILGQGPKLLIQFQNNGVVDDSQLPKDRFSAERLKGVDSTLKIQPAKLEDSAVYLCASSLERGRETQYFGPGTRLLVL.

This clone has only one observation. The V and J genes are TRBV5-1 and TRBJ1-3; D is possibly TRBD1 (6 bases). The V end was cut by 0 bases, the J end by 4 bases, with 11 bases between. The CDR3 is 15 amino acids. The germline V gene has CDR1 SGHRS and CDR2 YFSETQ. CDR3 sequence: CASSLEAGAGNTIYF. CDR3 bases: TGCGCCAGCAGCTTGGAGGCAGGGGCAGGAAACACCATATATTTT. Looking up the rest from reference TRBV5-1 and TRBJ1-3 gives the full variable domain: KAGVTQTPRYLIKTRGQQVTLSCSPISGHRSVSWYQQTPGQGLQFLFEYFSETQRNKGNFPGRFSGRQFSNSRSEMNVSTLELGDSALYLCASSLEAGAGNTIYFGEGSWLTVV.

The CDR3 sequence is CASSQGIGGDQPQHF. The CDR3 DNA reads as TGTGCCAGCAGCCAGGGTATCGGGGGGGATCAGCCCCAGCATTTT. The V call is TRBV5-4, the J call TRBJ1-5; D is possibly TRBD1 (5 bases). The CDR3 is made up of 15 amino acids. Trimming left V 4 bases short and J 5 bases short, with 16 bases between. Germline CDR1 reads SGHNT; CDR2 reads YYREEE (reference sequence).

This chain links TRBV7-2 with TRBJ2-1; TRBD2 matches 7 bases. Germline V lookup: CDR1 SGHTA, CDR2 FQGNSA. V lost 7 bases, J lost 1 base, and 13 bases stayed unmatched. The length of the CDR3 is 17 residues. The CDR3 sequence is CASKSGGGPGSYNEQFF. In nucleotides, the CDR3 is TGTGCCAGCAAATCGGGGGGAGGGCCTGGGTCCTACAATGAGCAGTTCTTC. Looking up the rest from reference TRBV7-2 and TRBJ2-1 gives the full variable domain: GAGVSQSPSNKVTEKGKDVELRCDPISGHTALYWYRQSLGQGLEFLIYFQGNSAPDKSGLPSDRFSAERTGGSVSTLTIQRTQQEDSAVYLCASKSGGGPGSYNEQFFGPGTRLTVL.

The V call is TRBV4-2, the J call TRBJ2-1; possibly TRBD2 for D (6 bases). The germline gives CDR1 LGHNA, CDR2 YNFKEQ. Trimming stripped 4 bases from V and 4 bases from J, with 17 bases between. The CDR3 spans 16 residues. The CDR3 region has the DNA TGTGCCAGCAGCCCCTCCGGGACTTACCTTTACAATGAGCAGTTCTTC. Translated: CASSPSGTYLYNEQFF.

In DNA, the CDR3 is TGCGCCAGCAGCTCCCGACAGGGGTCGAACACTGAAGCTTTCTTT. The encoded protein is CASSSRQGSNTEAFF. The V gene is TRBV5-1, the J gene TRBJ1-1; 8 positions agree with TRBD1. V trimming: 3 bases; J trimming: 1 base; junction bases outside the gene matches: 5. The CDR3 has 15 residues. CDR1 is SGHRS, CDR2 YFSETQ, per germline. The variable domain in full, completed from reference TRBV5-1 and TRBJ1-1, reads KAGVTQTPRYLIKTRGQQVTLSCSPISGHRSVSWYQQTPGQGLQFLFEYFSETQRNKGNFPGRFSGRQFSNSRSEMNVSTLELGDSALYLCASSSRQGSNTEAFFGQGTRLTVV.

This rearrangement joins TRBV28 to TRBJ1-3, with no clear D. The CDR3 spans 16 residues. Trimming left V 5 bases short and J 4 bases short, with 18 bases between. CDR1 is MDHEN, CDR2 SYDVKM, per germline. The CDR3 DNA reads TGTGCCAGCAGTGCACCGGGCTCCGCGTGGGGAAACACCATATATTTT. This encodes CASSAPGSAWGNTIYF.

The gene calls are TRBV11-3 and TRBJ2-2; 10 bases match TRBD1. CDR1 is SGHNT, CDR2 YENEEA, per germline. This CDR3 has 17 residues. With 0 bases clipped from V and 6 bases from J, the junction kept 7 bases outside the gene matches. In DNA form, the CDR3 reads TGTGCCAGCAGCTTAGATCCGGGGACAGGGGCCGCCGGGGAGCTGTTTTTT. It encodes CASSLDPGTGAAGELFF.

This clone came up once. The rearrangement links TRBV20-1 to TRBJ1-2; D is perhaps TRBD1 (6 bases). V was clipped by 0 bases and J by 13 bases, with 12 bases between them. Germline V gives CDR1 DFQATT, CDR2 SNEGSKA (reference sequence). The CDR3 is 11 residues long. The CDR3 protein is CSARDTGTSTF. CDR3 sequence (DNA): TGCAGTGCTAGAGATACCGGGACATCCACCTTC.

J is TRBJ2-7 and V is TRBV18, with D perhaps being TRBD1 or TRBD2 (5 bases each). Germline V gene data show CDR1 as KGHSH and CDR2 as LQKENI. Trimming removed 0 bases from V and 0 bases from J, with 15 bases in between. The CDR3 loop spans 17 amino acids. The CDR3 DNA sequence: TGTGCCAGCTCACCACCGGTGGTACAGGACTTCTCCTACGAGCAGTACTTC. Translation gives CASSPPVVQDFSYEQYF.

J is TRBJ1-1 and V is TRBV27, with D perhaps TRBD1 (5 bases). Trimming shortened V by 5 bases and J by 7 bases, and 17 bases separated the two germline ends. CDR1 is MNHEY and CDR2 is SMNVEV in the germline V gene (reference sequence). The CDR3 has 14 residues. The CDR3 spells CASSPRGRSREAFF. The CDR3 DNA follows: TGTGCCAGCAGTCCGCGGGGGAGGTCCCGTGAAGCTTTCTTT.

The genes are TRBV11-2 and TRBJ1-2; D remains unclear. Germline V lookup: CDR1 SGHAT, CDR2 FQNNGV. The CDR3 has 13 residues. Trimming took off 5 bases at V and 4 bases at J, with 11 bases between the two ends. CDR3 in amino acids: CASSIGEGYGYTF. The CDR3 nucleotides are TGTGCCAGCAGCATAGGTGAAGGCTATGGCTACACCTTC.

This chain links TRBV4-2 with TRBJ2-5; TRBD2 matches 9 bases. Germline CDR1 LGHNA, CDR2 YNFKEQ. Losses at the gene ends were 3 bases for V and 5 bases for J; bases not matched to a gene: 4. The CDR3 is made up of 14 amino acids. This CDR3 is CASSQAGGRETQYF. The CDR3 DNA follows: TGTGCCAGCAGCCAGGCGGGGGGGCGGGAGACCCAGTACTTC.

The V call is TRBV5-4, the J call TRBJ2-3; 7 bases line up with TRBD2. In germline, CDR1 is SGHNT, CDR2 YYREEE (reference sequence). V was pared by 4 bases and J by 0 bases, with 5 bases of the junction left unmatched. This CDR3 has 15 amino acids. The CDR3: CASSGEGPSTDTQYF. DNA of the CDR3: TGTGCCAGCAGCGGGGAGGGCCCTAGCACAGATACGCAGTATTTT.

The CDR3 loop reads CASRPGQEAGANVLTF. CDR3 DNA: TGTGCCAGCCGTCCGGGACAGGAGGCTGGGGCCAACGTCCTGACTTTC. The rearrangement uses TRBV5-5 and TRBJ2-6; 8 nucleotides match TRBD1. The V gene's germline CDR1 is SGHKS and CDR2 YYEKEE (reference sequence). The CDR3 loop spans 16 amino acids. The ends lost 7 bases at V and 2 bases at J; junction bases unmatched: 8.

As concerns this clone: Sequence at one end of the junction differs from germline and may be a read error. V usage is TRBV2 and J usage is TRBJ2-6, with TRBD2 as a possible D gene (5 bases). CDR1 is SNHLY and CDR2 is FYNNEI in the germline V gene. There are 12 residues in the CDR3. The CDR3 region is CASSEARAAQAF. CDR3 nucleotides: TGTGCCAGCAGTGAAGCGCGGGCAGCTCAGGCTTTC.

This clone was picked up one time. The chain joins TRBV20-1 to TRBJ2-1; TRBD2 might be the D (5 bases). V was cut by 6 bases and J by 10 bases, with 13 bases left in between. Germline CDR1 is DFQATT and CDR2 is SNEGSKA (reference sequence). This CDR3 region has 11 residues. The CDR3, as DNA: TGCAGTGCCCAACTGCGCGGGGAGCAGTTCTTC. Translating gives CSAQLRGEQFF.

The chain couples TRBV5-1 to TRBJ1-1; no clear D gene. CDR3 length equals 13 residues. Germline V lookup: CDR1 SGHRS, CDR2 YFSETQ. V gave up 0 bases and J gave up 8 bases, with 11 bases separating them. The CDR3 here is CASSLESGPEAFF. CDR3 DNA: TGCGCCAGCAGCTTGGAATCCGGCCCAGAAGCTTTCTTT.

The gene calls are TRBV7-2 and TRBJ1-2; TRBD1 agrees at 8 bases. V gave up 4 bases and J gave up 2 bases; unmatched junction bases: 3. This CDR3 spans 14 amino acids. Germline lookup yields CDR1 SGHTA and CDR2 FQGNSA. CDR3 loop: CASSSGGGNYGYTF. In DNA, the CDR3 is TGTGCCAGCAGCTCAGGGGGCGGGAACTATGGCTACACCTTC. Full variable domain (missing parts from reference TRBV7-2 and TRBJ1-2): GAGVSQSPSNKVTEKGKDVELRCDPISGHTALYWYRQSLGQGLEFLIYFQGNSAPDKSGLPSDRFSAERTGGSVSTLTIQRTQQEDSAVYLCASSSGGGNYGYTFGSGTRLTVV.

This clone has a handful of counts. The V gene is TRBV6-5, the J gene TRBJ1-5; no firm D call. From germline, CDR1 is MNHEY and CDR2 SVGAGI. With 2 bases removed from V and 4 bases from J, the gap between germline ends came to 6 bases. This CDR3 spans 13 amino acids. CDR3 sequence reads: CASSYGGNQPQHF. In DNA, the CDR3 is TGTGCCAGCAGTTACGGAGGTAATCAGCCCCAGCATTTT.

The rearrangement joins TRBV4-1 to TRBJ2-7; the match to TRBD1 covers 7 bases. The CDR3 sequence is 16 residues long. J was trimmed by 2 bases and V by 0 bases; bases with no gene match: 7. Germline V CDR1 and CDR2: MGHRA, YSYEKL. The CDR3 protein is CASSQDLTGRTYEQYF. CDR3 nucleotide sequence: TGCGCCAGCAGCCAAGATCTGACAGGGCGGACCTACGAGCAGTACTTC.

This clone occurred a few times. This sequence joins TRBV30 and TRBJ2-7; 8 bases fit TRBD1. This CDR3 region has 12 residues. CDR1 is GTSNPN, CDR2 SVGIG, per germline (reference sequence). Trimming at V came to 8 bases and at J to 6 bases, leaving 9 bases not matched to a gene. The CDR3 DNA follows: TGTGCCAGAGGGACAGGATCCCCCGAGCAGTACTTC. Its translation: CARGTGSPEQYF.